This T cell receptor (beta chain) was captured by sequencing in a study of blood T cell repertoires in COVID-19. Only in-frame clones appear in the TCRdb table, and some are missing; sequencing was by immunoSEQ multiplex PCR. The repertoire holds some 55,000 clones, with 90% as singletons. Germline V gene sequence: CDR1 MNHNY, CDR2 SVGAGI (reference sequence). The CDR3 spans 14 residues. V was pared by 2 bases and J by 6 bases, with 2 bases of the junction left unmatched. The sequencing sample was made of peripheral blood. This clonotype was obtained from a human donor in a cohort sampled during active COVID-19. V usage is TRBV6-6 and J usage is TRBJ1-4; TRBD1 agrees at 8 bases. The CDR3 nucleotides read TGTGCCAGCAGTTACCGGGACAGGCATGAAAAACTGTTTTTT. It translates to CASSYRDRHEKLFF.